What follows are 32 T cell receptor beta chains derived from one specimen sequenced in a study of T cell repertoires in cytomegalovirus infection. TCRdb processed the reads anew with MiXCR; each CDR3 protein has one entry. The sample records 250,000 to 400,000 distinct CDR3 sequences, 20% to 25% being singletons. The antigens of these receptors remain unknown. This material consisted of cultured PBMCs, taken from culture after CMV antigen stimulation. The receptor set was obtained from a human donor in good health (CMV status not recorded). Some clones in this sample may be carry-over from other donors' samples.

This clonotype was picked up a small number of times. The chain has TRBV7-2 and TRBJ1-2; D gene unclear. The CDR3 is 15 residues long. Germline CDR1 and CDR2: SGHTA and FQGNSA. V was trimmed by 1 base and J by 0 bases, leaving 9 bases between them. CDR3 region: CASSLGVEANYGYTF. The CDR3 DNA follows: TGTGCCAGCAGCTTAGGAGTTGAAGCTAACTATGGCTACACCTTC. Based on the CDR3 plus reference TRBV7-2 and TRBJ1-2, the full variable domain is GAGVSQSPSNKVTEKGKDVELRCDPISGHTALYWYRQSLGQGLEFLIYFQGNSAPDKSGLPSDRFSAERTGGSVSTLTIQRTQQEDSAVYLCASSLGVEANYGYTFGSGTRLTVV.

This clonotype appeared a few times. J is TRBJ2-7 and V is TRBV28, with no clear D. Germline V gene data show CDR1 as MDHEN and CDR2 as SYDVKM. The V gene lost 6 bases and the J gene lost 7 bases, with 13 bases spanning the gap. The CDR3 totals 12 residues. The chain's CDR3 is CASSLRAEEQYF. In nucleotides, the CDR3 is TGTGCCAGCAGCCTCCGGGCGGAGGAGCAGTACTTC.

The sample holds a few counts of this clonotype. This chain links TRBV4-3 with TRBJ2-2; D is undetermined. Germline lookup yields CDR1 LGHNA and CDR2 YSLEER. Trimming cost V 4 bases and J 0 bases, with 6 bases left between them. The CDR3 is 14 amino acids. CDR3 sequence reads: CASSRDSNTGELFF. The CDR3 nucleotides are TGCGCCAGCAGCCGGGATTCGAACACCGGGGAGCTGTTTTTT.

DNA for the CDR3: TGTGCCACCAGCTCCAGGGGGCTACCCTACGAGCAGTACTTC. This encodes CATSSRGLPYEQYF. The chain couples TRBV24-1 to TRBJ2-7; 8 nucleotides align to TRBD1. The CDR3 totals 14 residues. The germline V gene has CDR1 KGHDR and CDR2 SFDVKD. The V gene end was trimmed by 7 bases and the J gene end by 2 bases; junction bases not matched to a gene: 6.

This clonotype was found a few times. V usage is TRBV20-1 and J usage is TRBJ1-5, with 10 positions matching TRBD1. V lost 3 bases to trimming and J lost 2 bases; unmatched junction nucleotides: 4. CDR1 is DFQATT and CDR2 is SNEGSKA in the germline V gene (reference sequence). The CDR3 has 15 amino acids. The CDR3 DNA sequence: TGCAGTGCTAGGACAGGGGGCGCGGGCAATCAGCCCCAGCATTTT. Its translation: CSARTGGAGNQPQHF.

The sample holds one count of this clonotype. V gene TRBV28 combines with J gene TRBJ2-2; TRBD2 agrees at 15 bases. Losses at the gene ends were 5 bases for V and 2 bases for J; bases not matched to a gene: 6. Per the germline V gene, CDR1 is MDHEN and CDR2 is SYDVKM. CDR3 length: 18 amino acids. CDR3 nucleotides: TGTGCCAGCAGTCCCAAGGGACTAGCGGGAGGTAACACCGGGGAGCTGTTTTTT. Residues: CASSPKGLAGGNTGELFF.

The chain couples TRBV6-2 or TRBV6-3 to TRBJ1-5, with D uncertain. The CDR3 extends over 13 amino acids. The V end was cut by 6 bases, the J end by 2 bases, with 8 bases between. Germline V lookup: CDR1 MNHEY, CDR2 SVGEGT. The DNA of the CDR3 is TGTGCCAGCAGGGACTACGGCAATCAGCCCCAGCATTTT. Translation gives CASRDYGNQPQHF.

As regards this clonotype: Sequence at one end of the junction differs from germline and may be a read error. The chain recombines TRBV7-2 with TRBJ2-1, with unresolved D. Germline V gene sequence: CDR1 SGHTA, CDR2 FQGNSA. The CDR3 runs to 16 residues. CDR3 residues: CASSYARFTPYNEQLF. Here the CDR3 DNA reads TGTGCCAGCAGCTACGCTCGGTTTACCCCCTACAATGAGCAGCTCTTC. Full variable domain (missing parts from reference TRBV7-2 and TRBJ2-1): GAGVSQSPSNKVTEKGKDVELRCDPISGHTALYWYRQSLGQGLEFLIYFQGNSAPDKSGLPSDRFSAERTGGSVSTLTIQRTQQEDSAVYLCASSYARFTPYNEQLFGPGTRLTVL.

This clonotype has only a few counts. This chain links TRBV27 with TRBJ2-5, with 8 bases identical to TRBD1. Germline lookup yields CDR1 MNHEY and CDR2 SMNVEV (reference sequence). This CDR3 region has 15 residues. Trimming took 5 bases from V and 2 from J; bases not matched to a gene: 7. CDR3 DNA: TGTGCCAGCAGTAGAAGGACAGGGACTCAAGAGACCCAGTACTTC. It codes for CASSRRTGTQETQYF.

Turning to this clonotype: The junction and the germline gene differ at one end; a read error may be behind it. The rearrangement links TRBV7-6 to TRBJ2-5, with TRBD1 matching over 9 bases. CDR1 SGHVS and CDR2 FNYEAQ come from the germline V gene. The CDR3 runs to 13 residues. The CDR3: CANSLDRGETQYF. The DNA for the CDR3 is TGTGCCAACAGCCTGGACAGGGGTGAGACCCAGTACTTC. Supplemented by reference TRBV7-6 and TRBJ2-5, the full variable domain reads GAGVSQSPRYKVTKRGQDVALRCDPISGHVSLYWYRQALGQGPEFLTYFNYEAQQDKSGLPNDRFSAERPEGSISTLTIQRTEQRDSAMYRCANSLDRGETQYFGPGTRLLVL.

This clonotype was seen at least ten times. This chain joins TRBV7-2 and TRBJ2-1; possibly TRBD2 for D (6 bases). V shed 5 bases and J shed 3 bases, with 14 bases lying between them. The V gene's germline CDR1 is SGHTA and CDR2 FQGNSA. This CDR3 spans 15 amino acids. CDR3 nucleotides: TGTGCCAGCAGCCCGCGCGCGGGAAACTACAATGAGCAGTTCTTC. The encoded protein is CASSPRAGNYNEQFF.

This clonotype has just one count. J is TRBJ1-3 and V is TRBV7-2, with D possibly matching TRBD1 (5 bases). From germline, CDR1 is SGHTA and CDR2 FQGNSA. V was trimmed by 9 bases and J by 3 bases, leaving 15 bases between them. The CDR3 spans 14 residues. CDR3 DNA sequence: TGTGCCAGTAACTCCTTGGGACGTGGAAACACCATATATTTT. It specifies CASNSLGRGNTIYF.

With regard to this clonotype: Since the CDR3 does not end with the conserved phenylalanine or tryptophan, this likely comes from a read error. The DNA is omitted, as the CDR3 cannot be located on it reliably, and the CDR3 follows TCRdb's listing. CDR3 in amino acids: CASSSPYGNHM. This chain links TRBV28 with TRBJ1-1; the D call in the table, TRBD1, was not verified against the DNA. Germline V gives CDR1 MDHEN, CDR2 SYDVKM. The CDR3 spans 11 amino acids, including both terminal residues.

This clonotype was counted between two and nine times. The V call is TRBV7-8, the J call TRBJ2-7; 7 nucleotides agree with TRBD1. The CDR3 runs 14 residues. Per the germline V gene, CDR1 is SGHVS and CDR2 is FQNEAQ. The V gene end was trimmed by 5 bases and the J gene end by 2 bases; junction bases not matched to a gene: 6. The CDR3 DNA reads TGTGCCAGCAGCCCCCTACAGGGGCCCTACGAGCAGTACGTC. Translation: CASSPLQGPYEQYV.

In nucleotides, the CDR3 is TGTGCCAGCTCACCTGGCGGGAGAAACTACGAGCAGTACTTC. This sequence encodes CASSPGGRNYEQYF. V usage is TRBV18 and J usage is TRBJ2-7; the match to TRBD2 covers 7 bases. V shed 3 bases and J 3 bases; nucleotides not matched to a gene: 5. This CDR3 is 14 amino acids long. Germline V gene lookup returns CDR1 KGHSH and CDR2 LQKENI.

This clonotype was counted only a few times. The chain uses TRBV6-2 or TRBV6-3 and TRBJ2-1; 8 bases are a match to TRBD1. V trimming: 1 base; J trimming: 12 bases; junction bases outside the gene matches: 5. The CDR3 loop spans 13 amino acids. Germline V gene sequence: CDR1 MNHEY, CDR2 SVGEGT. The CDR3 protein is CASSYFGTGGQFF. The CDR3 DNA follows: TGTGCCAGCAGTTACTTTGGGACAGGTGGGCAGTTCTTC.

Regarding this clonotype: A single base separates this from a much larger clone, so it may be a read error. This rearrangement joins TRBV7-6 to TRBJ2-1; TRBD1 agrees at 11 bases. V trimming: 10 bases; J trimming: 7 bases; junction bases outside the gene matches: 9. Germline CDR1 reads SGHVS; CDR2 reads FNYEAQ. CDR3 size: 14 residues. The CDR3 sequence: CANRGQGAWNEQFF. In DNA, the CDR3 is TGTGCCAACAGAGGACAGGGGGCCTGGAATGAGCAGTTCTTC.

V is TRBV19 and J is TRBJ2-1; no clear D. CDR3 size: 13 residues. From germline, CDR1 is LNHDA and CDR2 SQIVND (reference sequence). V was cut by 6 bases and J by 3 bases, with 9 bases left in between. Here the CDR3 DNA reads TGTGCCAGTAGCCGTAACTTCTACAATGAGCAGTTCTTC. Its protein is CASSRNFYNEQFF. Using reference TRBV19 and TRBJ2-1 for the parts outside the CDR3, the full variable domain is DGGITQSPKYLFRKEGQNVTLSCEQNLNHDAMYWYRQDPGQGLRLIYYSQIVNDFQKGDIAEGYSVSREKKESFPLTVTSAQKNPTAFYLCASSRNFYNEQFFGPGTRLTVL.

This clonotype was found a few times. The DNA for the CDR3 is TGTGCCAGTAGTATGGGACCTGGCTACACCTTC. The encoded protein is CASSMGPGYTF. V usage is TRBV19 and J usage is TRBJ1-2, with D possibly TRBD1 on 5 matching bases. Germline CDR1 reads LNHDA; CDR2 reads SQIVND (reference sequence). V was trimmed by 3 bases and J by 7 bases, leaving 6 bases between them. The CDR3 totals 11 residues.

This clonotype has a count of ten or more. The rearrangement joins TRBV7-2 to TRBJ2-7; D may be TRBD2 (6 bases). Germline-derived CDR1 and CDR2 are SGHTA and FQGNSA. V lost 2 bases and J lost 4, with 15 bases in between. The CDR3 is made up of 15 amino acids. CDR3 bases: TGTGCCAGCAGCTTATTACCTAGCGAACCGTACGAGCAGTACTTC. Protein: CASSLLPSEPYEQYF. Filled out from reference TRBV7-2 and TRBJ2-7, the complete variable domain reads GAGVSQSPSNKVTEKGKDVELRCDPISGHTALYWYRQSLGQGLEFLIYFQGNSAPDKSGLPSDRFSAERTGGSVSTLTIQRTQQEDSAVYLCASSLLPSEPYEQYFGPGTRLTVT.

The chain links TRBV6-6 to TRBJ1-5, with 8 bases matching TRBD1. V gave up 0 bases and J gave up 7 bases; unmatched junction bases: 5. The CDR3 consists of 15 residues. Per germline, CDR1 MNHNY and CDR2 SVGAGI (reference sequence). The CDR3 loop reads CASSYSSGGGQPQHF. Written as DNA, the CDR3 is TGTGCCAGCAGTTACTCGTCAGGGGGCGGGCAGCCCCAGCATTTT.

This clonotype was seen many times. The genes are TRBV5-5 and TRBJ2-3, with a possible D match to TRBD1 (5 bases). The CDR3 is 13 residues long. From germline, CDR1 is SGHKS and CDR2 YYEKEE (reference sequence). V was pared by 5 bases and J by 3 bases, with 10 bases between. In nucleotides, the CDR3 is TGTGCCAGCAGAGCAGGGCCGACAGATACGCAGTATTTT. Amino acid sequence: CASRAGPTDTQYF.

This clonotype has ten or more counts. The chain carries TRBV7-6 and TRBJ2-1; D unresolved. V was clipped by 0 bases and J by 2 bases, with 17 bases between them. There are 18 residues in the CDR3. The germline CDR1 and CDR2 sequences are SGHVS and FNYEAQ. CDR3 protein: CASSLALRLTRTYNEQFF. The CDR3 bases are TGTGCCAGCAGCTTAGCGCTGAGACTTACAAGGACCTACAATGAGCAGTTCTTC.

This clonotype was found a few times. The rearrangement joins TRBV6-4 to TRBJ1-5; D is possibly TRBD1 (5 bases). The V end was cut by 4 bases, the J end by 0 bases, with 19 bases between. The CDR3 contains 18 residues. CDR1 and CDR2 (germline): MRHNA, SNTAGT. CDR3 amino acids: CASSGRDGHDYSNQPQHF. The CDR3 DNA reads as TGTGCCAGCAGTGGACGGGACGGCCACGATTATAGCAATCAGCCCCAGCATTTT.

J is TRBJ2-2 and V is TRBV5-1; unclear D gene. The germline CDR1 and CDR2 sequences are SGHRS and YFSETQ. This CDR3 has 15 amino acids. V lost 4 bases, J lost 7 bases, and 17 bases lay in between. The CDR3 is CASSPDPGELGELFF. In nucleotides, the CDR3 is TGCGCCAGCAGCCCGGACCCGGGTGAACTCGGGGAGCTGTTTTTT.

The sample holds a few counts of this clonotype. This chain uses TRBV25-1 with TRBJ1-6; D gene ambiguous. Germline values: CDR1 MGHDK, CDR2 SYGVNS. This CDR3 spans 14 amino acids. V was pared by 6 bases and J by 7 bases, with 13 bases between. CDR3 sequence reads: CASRPGPINSPLHF. CDR3 coding DNA: TGTGCCAGCAGGCCCGGACCTATCAATTCACCCCTCCACTTT.

The J gene is TRBJ2-2, the V gene TRBV5-4, with TRBD2 matching over 12 bases. V was pared by 0 bases and J by 7 bases, with 10 bases of the junction left unmatched. Per the germline V gene, CDR1 is SGHNT and CDR2 is YYREEE (reference sequence). CDR3 size: 18 residues. The CDR3 sequence: CASSLGLAGAQAVGELFF. The CDR3 nucleotides read TGTGCCAGCAGCTTGGGACTAGCGGGAGCCCAGGCGGTCGGGGAGCTGTTTTTT.

This clonotype has just a few counts. This chain links TRBV2 with TRBJ2-5; perhaps TRBD1 as D (6 bases). Trimming removed 5 bases from V and 7 bases from J, with 14 bases in between. The CDR3 spans 13 residues. Germline assignment: CDR1 SNHLY and CDR2 FYNNEI. The CDR3 spells CASSRQDGGTQYF. For the CDR3, the DNA is TGTGCCAGCAGTCGACAGGATGGGGGGACCCAGTACTTC.

This clonotype was detected a few times. A much larger clonotype is one base distant, so this may be a read error. V gene TRBV7-2 combines with J gene TRBJ2-5; 7 bases map to TRBD1. The CDR3 spans 16 residues. Germline V gene data show CDR1 as SGHTA and CDR2 as FQGNSA. The CDR3 DNA sequence: TGTGCCATCAGCTTAAATAGACAGGGTGATGGAGAGACCCAGTACTTC. Amino acid sequence: CAISLNRQGDGETQYF.

This clonotype was detected a few times. The V gene is TRBV19, the J gene TRBJ1-1; a possible D gene is TRBD1 (6 bases). The CDR3 is 14 residues long. Germline loops: CDR1 LNHDA, CDR2 SQIVND (reference sequence). Trimming took off 9 bases at V and 0 bases at J, with 14 bases between the two ends. The chain's CDR3 is CASDTGHMNTEAFF. DNA for the CDR3: TGTGCCAGCGATACGGGACATATGAACACTGAAGCTTTCTTT.

This rearrangement joins TRBV28 to TRBJ1-5; TRBD1 is a possible D gene (5 bases). CDR1 MDHEN and CDR2 SYDVKM come from the germline V gene. Trimming stripped 6 bases from V and 1 base from J, with 16 bases between. The CDR3 is made up of 16 amino acids. The CDR3 sequence is CASSLMGDWSNQPQHF. CDR3 in DNA: TGTGCCAGCAGCCTAATGGGGGATTGGAGCAATCAGCCCCAGCATTTT.

This rearrangement joins TRBV19 to TRBJ2-3, with TRBD2 matching over 9 bases. Germline V lookup: CDR1 LNHDA, CDR2 SQIVND (reference sequence). V dropped 3 bases and J dropped 0; count of bases not matched to a gene: 13. The CDR3 spans 19 residues. Here the CDR3 DNA reads TGTGCCAGTAGTATCCGTCTAGCGGGGCGCCTCGAGAGCACAGATACGCAGTATTTT. This encodes CASSIRLAGRLESTDTQYF.